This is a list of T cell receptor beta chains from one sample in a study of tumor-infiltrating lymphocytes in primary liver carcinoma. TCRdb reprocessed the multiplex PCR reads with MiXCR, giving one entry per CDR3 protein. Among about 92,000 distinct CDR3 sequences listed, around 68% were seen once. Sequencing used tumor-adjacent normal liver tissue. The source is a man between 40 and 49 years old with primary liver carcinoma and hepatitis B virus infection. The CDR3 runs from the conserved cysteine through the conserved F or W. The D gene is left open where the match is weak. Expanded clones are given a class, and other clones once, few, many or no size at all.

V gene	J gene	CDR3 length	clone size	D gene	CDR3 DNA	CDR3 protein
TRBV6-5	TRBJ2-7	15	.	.	TGTTCCAGCAGGAGGGGGGTTAGGGAAACCTACGAGCAGTACTTC	CSSRRGVRETYEQYF
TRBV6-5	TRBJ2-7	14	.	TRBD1	TGTGCTAGCAGTTGGGACAGAAGTCCCTACGAGCAGTACTTC	CASSWDRSPYEQYF
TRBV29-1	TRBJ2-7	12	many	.	TGCAGCGTTGAAGTAAGAACAAACGAGCAGTACTTC	CSVEVRTNEQYF
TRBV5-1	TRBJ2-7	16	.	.	TGCGCCAGCAGCTCCTACCTGACAGGTGGGGGCTACGAGCAGTACTTC	CASSSYLTGGGYEQYF
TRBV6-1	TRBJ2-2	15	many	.	TGTGCCGTAAAAGGGCCAGGAGGGAACACCGGGGAGCTGTTTTTT	CAVKGPGGNTGELFF
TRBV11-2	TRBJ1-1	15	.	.	TGTGCCAGCAGCTTAGGGCCAGGGGCGCAAACTGAAGCTCTCTTT	CASSLGPGAQTEALF
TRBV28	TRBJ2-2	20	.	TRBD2	TGTGCCAGCACCTCTAGGTGGCTAGCGGGAGGAAGTAGTGACACCGGGGGGCTGTTTTTT	CASTSRWLAGGSSDTGGLFF
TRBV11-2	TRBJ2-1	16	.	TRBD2	TGTGCCAGCAGCTTAGACGGACTAGCGGGAGCCGGGGAGCAGTTGTTC	CASSLDGLAGAGEQLF
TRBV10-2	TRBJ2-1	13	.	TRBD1	TGCGCCAGCGGGACAGGGGGAGACAATCAGCTGCTCTTC	CASGTGGDNQLLF
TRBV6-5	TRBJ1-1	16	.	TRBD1	TGTCCCAGCAGCCTGTATGGACAGGGGGATAGCACTGAAGCTTTCTTT	CPSSLYGQGDSTEAFF
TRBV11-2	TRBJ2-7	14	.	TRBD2	TGTGCCAGCAACAGTCTAGCGGACATTGGGGAACAGTACTTC	CASNSLADIGEQYF
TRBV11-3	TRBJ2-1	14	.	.	TGTGCCAGCAGCTCCCGGGGTAACACCAATGGGCAGTTCTTC	CASSSRGNTNGQFF
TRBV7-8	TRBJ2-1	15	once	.	TGTGCCAGAGGCCCTCAATCGAGCTCCTACAATGAGCAGTTCTTC	CARGPQSSSYNEQFF
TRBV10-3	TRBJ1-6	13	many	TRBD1	TGTGCCATCGGGGGGACAGACAATTCACCCCTCCACTTT	CAIGGTDNSPLHF
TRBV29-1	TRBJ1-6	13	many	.	TGCAGCGTCTCGGCAGGAAATAATTCACCCCTCCACTTT	CSVSAGNNSPLHF
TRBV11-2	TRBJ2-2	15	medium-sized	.	TGTGCCAGCAGCTTATTCGGGGGTTCGGCCGGGGAGCTGTTTTTT	CASSLFGGSAGELFF
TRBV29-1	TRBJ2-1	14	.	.	TGCAGCCTCCTGAACGGTTTCCGCAACAATGAGCAGTTCTTC	CSLLNGFRNNEQFF
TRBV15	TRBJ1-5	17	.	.	TGTGCCACCAGCAGAGATCCCCCGGCGGCGAGCAATCAGCCCCAGCATTTT	CATSRDPPAASNQPQHF
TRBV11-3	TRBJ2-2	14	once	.	TGTGCCAGCAGCTTGGAATCGAACACCGGGGAGCTGTTTTTT	CASSLESNTGELFF
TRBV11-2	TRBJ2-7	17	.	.	TGTGCCAGCAGTCAGGACTACGGTATAAGGAGCTCCTACGAGCACTACTTC	CASSQDYGIRSSYEHYF
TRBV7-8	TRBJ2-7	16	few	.	TGTGCCAGCAGCTTAGCTCTTTCAACGAGTTGGTACGAGCAGTACTTC	CASSLALSTSWYEQYF
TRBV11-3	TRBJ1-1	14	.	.	TGTGCCAGCACTCTCTGTCGGGCGAACACTGAAGCTTTCTTT	CASTLCRANTEAFF
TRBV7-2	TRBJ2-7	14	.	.	TGTGCCAGCAGTTTGTCCCCGAGCTCCTACGAGCAGTACTTC	CASSLSPSSYEQYF
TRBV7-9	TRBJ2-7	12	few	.	TGTGCCAGCAGCTTAGTGCTGGGTGAGCAGTACTTC	CASSLVLGEQYF
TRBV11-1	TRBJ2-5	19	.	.	TGTGCCAGCAGCACGCCCCCGGAGGTCAGGAAGGACTTTCAAGAGACTCAGTACTTC	CASSTPPEVRKDFQETQYF